A single sample gave rise to the 26 T cell receptor beta chains below, sequenced in a study of cytomegalovirus exposure and HLA in healthy donors. Assay used: immunoSEQ multiplex PCR; TCRdb lists only in-frame clones, some missing. The table includes 70,000 or so clones, 94% detected once. The sequenced sample consisted of PBMCs. The receptors here all came from a woman in her late teens or twenties in good health and CMV-seropositive.

The chain is built from TRBV5-6 and TRBJ2-3; TRBD2 might be the D (6 bases). CDR1 and CDR2 from the germline V gene are SGHDT and YYEEEE. Trimming stripped 1 base from V and 0 bases from J, with 15 bases between. The CDR3 totals 17 residues. The CDR3 loop reads CASSLRELAGSTDTQYF. The CDR3 DNA reads as TGTGCCAGCAGCTTGAGGGAGTTGGCGGGGAGCACAGATACGCAGTATTTT.

The V gene is TRBV4-3, the J gene TRBJ1-2; 8 nucleotides match TRBD1. Losses at the gene ends were 2 bases for V and 0 bases for J; bases not matched to a gene: 11. CDR3 length: 18 residues. Per the germline V gene, CDR1 is LGHNA and CDR2 is YSLEER. CDR3 in DNA: TGCGCCAGCAGCCAAAAACCGGGACAGGTCTCCTCTAACTATGGCTACACCTTC. Protein sequence: CASSQKPGQVSSNYGYTF.

The chain is built from TRBV6-6 and TRBJ1-2; no clear D gene. Per the germline V gene, CDR1 is MNHNY and CDR2 is SVGAGI (reference sequence). V was shortened by 5 bases and J by 1 base, with 11 bases between the two germline ends. The CDR3 contains 14 residues. The CDR3 coding sequence is TGTGCCAGCAGTCCCTCCGGGAATAACTATGGCTACACCTTC. It yields the protein CASSPSGNNYGYTF.

V and J are TRBV7-6 and TRBJ2-3, with TRBD2 identical over 12 bases. Trimming at V came to 6 bases and at J to 0 bases, leaving 4 bases not matched to a gene. The germline CDR1 and CDR2 sequences are SGHVS and FNYEAQ. CDR3 size: 16 residues. CDR3 region: CASRTSGGLSTDTQYF. CDR3 DNA sequence: TGTGCCAGCAGGACTAGCGGGGGTCTTAGCACAGATACGCAGTATTTT. The complete variable domain, with remaining parts taken from reference TRBV7-6 and TRBJ2-3, reads GAGVSQSPRYKVTKRGQDVALRCDPISGHVSLYWYRQALGQGPEFLTYFNYEAQQDKSGLPNDRFSAERPEGSISTLTIQRTEQRDSAMYRCASRTSGGLSTDTQYFGPGTRLTVL.

The chain links TRBV6-6 to TRBJ2-3; 12 bases fit TRBD2. This CDR3 has 16 amino acids. Germline CDR1 reads MNHNY; CDR2 reads SVGAGI (reference sequence). The J segment lost 2 bases and the V segment lost 6 bases, leaving 6 bases of the junction unmatched. This CDR3 reads CASSPTSGGSTDTQYF. In DNA form, the CDR3 reads TGTGCCAGCAGCCCTACTAGCGGGGGGTCCACAGATACGCAGTATTTT.

The V gene is TRBV13, the J gene TRBJ2-3; 10 nucleotides align to TRBD2. Looked up from germline, CDR1 is PRHDT and CDR2 is FYEKMQ (reference sequence). This CDR3 has 15 amino acids. V was clipped by 2 bases and J by 1 base; unmatched bases: 0. The CDR3 reads CASSLLAGGTDTQYF. Written as DNA, the CDR3 is TGTGCCAGCAGCTTACTAGCGGGGGGCACAGATACGCAGTATTTT.

This chain joins TRBV6-5 and TRBJ1-1, with TRBD1 as a possible D gene (5 bases). The CDR3 has 13 residues. The ends were cut back, 2 bases at V and 5 bases at J, with 9 bases in the middle. Germline V CDR1 and CDR2: MNHEY, SVGAGI. Here the CDR3 reads CASSYVGRTEAFF. The DNA for the CDR3 is TGTGCCAGCAGTTACGTGGGGCGGACTGAAGCTTTCTTT.

The J gene is TRBJ2-2, the V gene TRBV6-4, with D possibly TRBD2 on 5 matching bases. The germline V gene has CDR1 MRHNA and CDR2 SNTAGT. The germline V and J ends were trimmed by 5 bases and 1 base, with 8 bases remaining between them. This CDR3 spans 14 amino acids. CDR3 protein: CASSPTRNTGELFF. DNA for the CDR3: TGTGCCAGCAGTCCTACTAGGAACACCGGGGAGCTGTTTTTT.

This chain connects TRBV5-1 to TRBJ1-2, with TRBD1 identical over 10 bases. Germline CDR1 reads SGHRS; CDR2 reads YFSETQ. J gave up 4 bases and V 4 bases, and 7 bases lay outside the gene matches. This CDR3 has 15 amino acids. DNA for the CDR3: TGCGCCAGCAGCCCCTTCCGGGACAGGGGCTATGGCTACACCTTC. This sequence encodes CASSPFRDRGYGYTF.

This clone was picked up one time. The genes are TRBV5-1 and TRBJ2-3; TRBD2 might be the D (6 bases). V was pared by 0 bases and J by 1 base, with 15 bases between. Germline V gene sequence: CDR1 SGHRS, CDR2 YFSETQ. This CDR3 spans 17 amino acids. CDR3 in amino acids: CASSLVRGADGTDTQYF. In DNA form, the CDR3 reads TGCGCCAGCAGCTTGGTTCGCGGGGCCGATGGCACAGATACGCAGTATTTT.

V usage is TRBV11-3 and J usage is TRBJ2-1, with 10 bases fitting TRBD1. The CDR3 covers 19 residues. The germline CDR1 and CDR2 sequences are SGHNT and YENEEA. V shed 3 bases, J shed 6 bases, and the junction held 17 bases outside the gene matches. The CDR3 DNA sequence: TGTGCCAGCAGCTTGATGCCGGGACAGGGGACAGGGCCACCCAATGAGCAGTTCTTC. Amino acids: CASSLMPGQGTGPPNEQFF. The entire variable domain, with the rest obtained from reference TRBV11-3 and TRBJ2-1, is as follows: EAGVVQSPRYKIIEKKQPVAFWCNPISGHNTLYWYLQNLGQGPELLIRYENEEAVDDSQLPKDRFSAERLKGVDSTLKIQPAELGDSAVYLCASSLMPGQGTGPPNEQFFGPGTRLTVL.

V gene TRBV6-5 combines with J gene TRBJ2-7, with D maybe TRBD1 (5 bases). The germline CDR1 and CDR2 sequences are MNHEY and SVGAGI. The V end lost 6 bases, the J end lost 0 bases, and 9 bases lay between the germline ends. This CDR3 is built from 13 residues. CDR3 sequence (DNA): TGTGCCAGCAGCTTAGGGGACTCCTACGAGCAGTACTTC. Its protein is CASSLGDSYEQYF.

The V call is TRBV5-1, the J call TRBJ1-1; 7 bases fit TRBD1. The V gene's germline CDR1 is SGHRS and CDR2 YFSETQ. This CDR3 is 15 amino acids long. The trim removed 1 base at V and 0 bases at J, leaving 3 bases unmatched. CDR3 nucleotides: TGCGCCAGCAGCTTGTCGACAGGGATGAACACTGAAGCTTTCTTT. Residues: CASSLSTGMNTEAFF.

V usage is TRBV9 and J usage is TRBJ2-7, with a tentative D call TRBD1 (6 bases). The CDR3 sequence is 14 residues long. Trimming removed 0 bases from V and 3 bases from J, with 10 bases in between. Germline CDR1 and CDR2: SGDLS and YYNGEE. The CDR3 nucleotides read TGTGCCAGCAGCGTAGCGGGACACCTCTACGAGCAGTACTTC. The encoded protein is CASSVAGHLYEQYF.

The V and J genes are TRBV7-9 and TRBJ2-1; no firm D call. With 5 bases removed from V and 3 bases from J, the gap between germline ends came to 20 bases. CDR1 is SEHNR and CDR2 is FQNEAQ in the germline V gene (reference sequence). This CDR3 spans 17 amino acids. CDR3 loop: CASSPPAGSASYNEQFF. The CDR3 DNA follows: TGTGCCAGCAGCCCGCCCGCCGGTTCCGCAAGCTACAATGAGCAGTTCTTC.

This chain uses TRBV13 with TRBJ2-1; D uncertain. The CDR3 has 13 amino acids. Germline lookup yields CDR1 PRHDT and CDR2 FYEKMQ (reference sequence). V shed 3 bases and J shed 0 bases, with 3 bases lying between them. CDR3 in DNA: TGTGCCAGCAGCTTTAGCTCCTACAATGAGCAGTTCTTC. Protein sequence: CASSFSSYNEQFF.

The J gene is TRBJ2-7, the V gene TRBV19; a possible D gene is TRBD2 (6 bases). Germline-derived CDR1 and CDR2 are LNHDA and SQIVND (reference sequence). The CDR3 is made up of 15 amino acids. The ends were cut back, 3 bases at V and 0 bases at J, with 12 bases in the middle. The chain's CDR3 is CASSIGGDTSYEQYF. The CDR3 DNA reads as TGTGCCAGTAGTATCGGAGGGGATACCTCCTACGAGCAGTACTTC. Full variable domain (remainder filled in from reference TRBV19 and TRBJ2-7): DGGITQSPKYLFRKEGQNVTLSCEQNLNHDAMYWYRQDPGQGLRLIYYSQIVNDFQKGDIAEGYSVSREKKESFPLTVTSAQKNPTAFYLCASSIGGDTSYEQYFGPGTRLTVT.

This clone was detected only once. The chain combines TRBV30 with TRBJ2-5; D is uncertain. V lost 0 bases and J lost 3, with 8 bases in between. This CDR3 is built from 13 residues. CDR1 and CDR2 from the germline V gene are GTSNPN and SVGIG (reference sequence). The CDR3 coding sequence is TGTGCCTGGAGTGTACTTGCGGAAGAGACCCAGTACTTC. Protein: CAWSVLAEETQYF.

The chain carries TRBV7-3 and TRBJ2-3; 9 bases line up with TRBD2. V lost 3 bases and J lost 3; bases outside the gene matches: 7. This CDR3 is built from 16 residues. In germline, CDR1 is SGHTA, CDR2 FQGTGA. CDR3 amino acids: CASSFQPSGTTDTQYF. The CDR3 region has the DNA TGTGCCAGCAGCTTTCAGCCTAGCGGGACGACAGATACGCAGTATTTT.

This clone was seen a handful of times. The rearrangement links TRBV21-1 to TRBJ1-5; the tabulated D call, TRBD1, remains unverified against the DNA. TRBV21-1 is described as a pseudogene. The CDR3 sequence is 17 residues long. CDR3 sequence (DNA): TGTGCCAGCAGCCTTGGGACAGGGGGCGAGGTAAAACAGCCCCAGCATTTT. Amino acids: CASSLGTGGEVKQPQHF.

The genes are TRBV4-1 and TRBJ2-3; weak D call: TRBD2 (5 bases). V lost 5 bases, J lost 6 bases, and 9 bases lay in between. Germline V gene sequence: CDR1 MGHRA, CDR2 YSYEKL. The CDR3 runs to 12 residues. The CDR3 region has the DNA TGCGCCAGCAGCGTCACGGGGGATACGCAGTATTTT. This encodes CASSVTGDTQYF.

The chain has TRBV30 and TRBJ1-2; D may be TRBD1 (6 bases). The CDR3 runs to 13 residues. CDR1 GTSNPN and CDR2 SVGIG come from the germline V gene (reference sequence). Trimming shortened V by 1 base and J by 5 bases, and 11 bases separated the two germline ends. The CDR3 sequence is CAWSDREWYGYTF. The CDR3 coding sequence is TGTGCCTGGAGTGACAGGGAATGGTATGGCTACACCTTC.

The gene calls are TRBV6-1 and TRBJ1-1; possible D gene TRBD1, 6 bases. V was shortened by 6 bases and J by 4 bases, with 12 bases between the two germline ends. The CDR3 is 13 amino acids. The germline V gene has CDR1 MNHNS and CDR2 SASEGT. The CDR3, as DNA: TGTGCCAGCAGGGGGGCCACCGGCACTGAAGCTTTCTTT. Its protein is CASRGATGTEAFF.

The genes are TRBV5-1 and TRBJ2-7; 13 bases line up with TRBD2. Germline V gene sequence: CDR1 SGHRS, CDR2 YFSETQ. The CDR3 is 17 amino acids. Trimming cost V 0 bases and J 4 bases; bases outside gene matches: 7. This CDR3 is CASSLAIGLAGVYEQYF. The CDR3 DNA reads TGCGCCAGCAGCTTGGCCATAGGACTAGCGGGAGTGTACGAGCAGTACTTC.

CDR3 amino acids: CASSLEAAHYNEQFF. Written as DNA, the CDR3 is TGCGCCAGCAGCTTGGAAGCGGCGCACTACAATGAGCAGTTCTTC. The chain has TRBV5-1 and TRBJ2-1; D is perhaps TRBD2 (5 bases). Trimming cost V 0 bases and J 3 bases, with 10 bases left between them. The CDR3 sequence is 15 residues long. Germline CDR1 reads SGHRS; CDR2 reads YFSETQ.

The chain employs TRBV2 and TRBJ2-1; 10 nucleotides agree with TRBD2. J lost 7 bases, V lost 8 bases, and 8 bases had no gene match. Germline-derived CDR1 and CDR2 are SNHLY and FYNNEI. The CDR3 runs 14 residues. In DNA form, the CDR3 reads TGTGCCAGCGCGGGGCTAGCGGGAGTTAATGAGCAGTTCTTC. Amino acids: CASAGLAGVNEQFF.